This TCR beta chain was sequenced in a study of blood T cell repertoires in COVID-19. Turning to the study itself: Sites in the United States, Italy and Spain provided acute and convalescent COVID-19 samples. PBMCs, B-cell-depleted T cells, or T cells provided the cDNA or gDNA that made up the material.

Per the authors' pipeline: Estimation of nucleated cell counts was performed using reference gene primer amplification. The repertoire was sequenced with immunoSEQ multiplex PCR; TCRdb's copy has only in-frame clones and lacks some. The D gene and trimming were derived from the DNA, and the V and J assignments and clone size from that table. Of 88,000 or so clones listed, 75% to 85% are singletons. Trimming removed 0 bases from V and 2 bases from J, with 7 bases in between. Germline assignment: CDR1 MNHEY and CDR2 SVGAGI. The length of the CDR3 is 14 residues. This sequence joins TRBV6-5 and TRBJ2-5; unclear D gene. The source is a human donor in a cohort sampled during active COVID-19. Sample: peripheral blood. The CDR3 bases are TGTGCCAGCAGTTACTCGATACAGCAAGAGACCCAGTACTTC. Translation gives CASSYSIQQETQYF.